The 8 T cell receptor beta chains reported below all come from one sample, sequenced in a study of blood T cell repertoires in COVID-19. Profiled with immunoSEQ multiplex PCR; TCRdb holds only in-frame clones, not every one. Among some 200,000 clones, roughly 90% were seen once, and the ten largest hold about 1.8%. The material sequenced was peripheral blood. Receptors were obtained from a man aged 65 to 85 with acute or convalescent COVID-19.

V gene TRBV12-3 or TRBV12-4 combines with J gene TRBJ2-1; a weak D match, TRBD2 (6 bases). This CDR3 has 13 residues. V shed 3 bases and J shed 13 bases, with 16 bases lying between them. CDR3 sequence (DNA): TGTGCCAGCAGTTTGGGACTCGACATGCTCCAGTTCTTC. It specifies CASSLGLDMLQFF.

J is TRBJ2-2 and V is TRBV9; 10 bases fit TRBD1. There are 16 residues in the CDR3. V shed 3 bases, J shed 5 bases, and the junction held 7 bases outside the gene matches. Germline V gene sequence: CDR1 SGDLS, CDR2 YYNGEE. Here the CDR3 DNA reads TGTGCCAGCAGCGCCGGCTGGACAGGGGGGACCGGGGAGCTGTTTTTT. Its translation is CASSAGWTGGTGELFF.

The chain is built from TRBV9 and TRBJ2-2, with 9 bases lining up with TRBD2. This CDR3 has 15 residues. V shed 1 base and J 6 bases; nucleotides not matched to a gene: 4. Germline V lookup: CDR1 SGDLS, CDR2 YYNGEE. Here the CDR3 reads CASSVLAGGPGELFF. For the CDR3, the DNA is TGTGCCAGCAGCGTATTGGCGGGAGGGCCCGGGGAGCTGTTTTTT.

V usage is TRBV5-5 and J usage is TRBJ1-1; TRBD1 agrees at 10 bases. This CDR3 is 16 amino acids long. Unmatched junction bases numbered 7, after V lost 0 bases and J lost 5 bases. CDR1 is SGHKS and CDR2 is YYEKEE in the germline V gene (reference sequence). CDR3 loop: CASSLGQGARMTEAFF. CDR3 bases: TGTGCCAGCAGCTTGGGACAGGGGGCAAGAATGACTGAAGCTTTCTTT. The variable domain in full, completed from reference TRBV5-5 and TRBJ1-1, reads DAGVTQSPTHLIKTRGQQVTLRCSPISGHKSVSWYQQVLGQGPQFIFQYYEKEERGRGNFPDRFSARQFPNYSSELNVNALLLGDSALYLCASSLGQGARMTEAFFGQGTRLTVV.

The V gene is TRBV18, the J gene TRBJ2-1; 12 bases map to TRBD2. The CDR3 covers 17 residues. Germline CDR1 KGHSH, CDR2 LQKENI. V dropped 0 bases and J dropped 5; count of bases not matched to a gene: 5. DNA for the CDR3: TGTGCCAGCTCACCACCCGGGACTAGCGGGTACGACAATGAGCAGTTCTTC. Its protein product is CASSPPGTSGYDNEQFF.

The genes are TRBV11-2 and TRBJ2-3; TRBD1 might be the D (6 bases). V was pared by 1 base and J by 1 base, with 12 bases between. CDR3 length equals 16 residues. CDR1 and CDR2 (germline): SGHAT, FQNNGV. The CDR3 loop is CASSLGRGWGTDTQYF. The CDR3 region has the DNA TGTGCCAGCAGCTTAGGCAGGGGATGGGGCACAGATACGCAGTATTTT.

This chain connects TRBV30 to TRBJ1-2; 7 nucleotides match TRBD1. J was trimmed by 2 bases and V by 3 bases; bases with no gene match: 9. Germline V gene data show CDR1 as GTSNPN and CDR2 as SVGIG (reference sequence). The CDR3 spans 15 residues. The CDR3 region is CAWSLKGQVNYGYTF. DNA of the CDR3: TGTGCCTGGAGCTTGAAAGGACAGGTCAACTATGGCTACACCTTC. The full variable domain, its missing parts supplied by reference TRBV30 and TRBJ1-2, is SQTIHQWPATLVQPVGSPLSLECTVEGTSNPNLYWYRQAAGRGLQLLFYSVGIGQISSEVPQNLSASRPQDRQFILSSKKLLLSDSGFYLCAWSLKGQVNYGYTFGSGTRLTVV.

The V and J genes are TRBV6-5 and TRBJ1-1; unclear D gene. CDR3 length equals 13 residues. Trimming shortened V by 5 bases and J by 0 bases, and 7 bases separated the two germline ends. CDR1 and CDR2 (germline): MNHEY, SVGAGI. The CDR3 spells CASSQTMNTEAFF. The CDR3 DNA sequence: TGTGCCAGCAGTCAAACTATGAACACTGAAGCTTTCTTT.